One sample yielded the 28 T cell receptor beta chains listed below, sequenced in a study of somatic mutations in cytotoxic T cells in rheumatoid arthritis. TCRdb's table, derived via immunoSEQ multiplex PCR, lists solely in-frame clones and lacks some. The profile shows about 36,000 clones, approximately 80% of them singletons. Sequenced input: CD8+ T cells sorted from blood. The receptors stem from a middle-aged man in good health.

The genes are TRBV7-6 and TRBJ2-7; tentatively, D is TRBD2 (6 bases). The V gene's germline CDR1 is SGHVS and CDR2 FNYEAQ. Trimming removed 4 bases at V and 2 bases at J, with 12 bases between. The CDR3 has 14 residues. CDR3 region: CASSSPGLAYEQYF. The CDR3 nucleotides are TGTGCCAGCAGCTCCCCGGGACTCGCCTACGAGCAGTACTTC.

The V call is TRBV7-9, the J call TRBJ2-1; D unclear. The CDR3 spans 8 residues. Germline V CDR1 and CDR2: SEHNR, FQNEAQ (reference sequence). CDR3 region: CTAESQFF. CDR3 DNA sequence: TGTACCGCGGAGAGTCAGTTCTTC. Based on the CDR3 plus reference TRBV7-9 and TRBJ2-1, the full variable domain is DTGVSQNPRHKITKRGQNVTFRCDPISEHNRLYWYRQTLGQGPEFLTYFQNEAQLEKSRLLSDRFSAERPKGSFSTLEIQRTEQGDSAMYLCTAESQFFGPGTRLTVL.

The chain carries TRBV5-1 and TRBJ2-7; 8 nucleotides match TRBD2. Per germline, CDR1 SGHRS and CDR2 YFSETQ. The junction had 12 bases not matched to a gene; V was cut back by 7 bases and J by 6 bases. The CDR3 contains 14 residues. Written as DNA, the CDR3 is TGCGCCAGCTCTAAACCGGGAGGGGAGGTCGAGCAGTACTTC. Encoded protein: CASSKPGGEVEQYF.

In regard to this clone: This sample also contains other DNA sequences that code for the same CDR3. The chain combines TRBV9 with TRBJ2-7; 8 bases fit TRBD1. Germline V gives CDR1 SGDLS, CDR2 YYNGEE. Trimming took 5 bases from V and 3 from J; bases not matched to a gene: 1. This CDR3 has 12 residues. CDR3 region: CASSGQGYEQYF. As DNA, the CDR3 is TGTGCCAGCAGTGGACAGGGCTACGAGCAGTACTTC.

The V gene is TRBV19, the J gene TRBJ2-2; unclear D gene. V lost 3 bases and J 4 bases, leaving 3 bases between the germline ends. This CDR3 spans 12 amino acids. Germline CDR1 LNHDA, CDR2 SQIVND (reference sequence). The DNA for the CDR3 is TGTGCCAGTAGTATCATCACCGGGGAGCTGTTTTTT. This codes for CASSIITGELFF.

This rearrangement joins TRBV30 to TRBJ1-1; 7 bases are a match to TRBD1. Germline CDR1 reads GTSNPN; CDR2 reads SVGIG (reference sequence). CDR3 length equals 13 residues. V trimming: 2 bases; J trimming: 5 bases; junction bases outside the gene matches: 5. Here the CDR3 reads CAWSRQGGTEAFF. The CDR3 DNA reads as TGTGCCTGGAGTCGACAGGGCGGGACTGAAGCTTTCTTT.

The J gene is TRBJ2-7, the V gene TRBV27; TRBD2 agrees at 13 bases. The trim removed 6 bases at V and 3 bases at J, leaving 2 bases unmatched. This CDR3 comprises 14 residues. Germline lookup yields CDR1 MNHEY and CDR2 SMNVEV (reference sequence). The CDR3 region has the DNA TGTGCCAGCAGCGGACTAGCGGGAGTCTACGAGCAGTACTTC. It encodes CASSGLAGVYEQYF.

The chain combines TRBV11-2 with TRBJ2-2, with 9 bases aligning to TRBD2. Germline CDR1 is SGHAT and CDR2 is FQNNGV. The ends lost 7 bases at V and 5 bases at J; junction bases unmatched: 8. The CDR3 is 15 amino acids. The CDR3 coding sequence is TGTGCCAGCACCCTACTAGCGGGCGGGACCGGGGAGCTGTTTTTT. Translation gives CASTLLAGGTGELFF.

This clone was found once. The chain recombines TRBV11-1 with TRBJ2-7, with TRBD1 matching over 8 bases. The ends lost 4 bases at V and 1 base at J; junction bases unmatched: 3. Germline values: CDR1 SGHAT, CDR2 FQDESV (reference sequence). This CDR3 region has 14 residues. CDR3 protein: CASSSTGVSYEQYF. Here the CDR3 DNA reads TGTGCCAGCAGCTCGACAGGGGTTTCCTACGAGCAGTACTTC. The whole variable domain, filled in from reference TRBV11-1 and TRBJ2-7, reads EAEVAQSPRYKITEKSQAVAFWCDPISGHATLYWYRQILGQGPELLVQFQDESVVDDSQLPKDRFSAERLKGVDSTLKIQPAELGDSAMYLCASSSTGVSYEQYFGPGTRLTVT.

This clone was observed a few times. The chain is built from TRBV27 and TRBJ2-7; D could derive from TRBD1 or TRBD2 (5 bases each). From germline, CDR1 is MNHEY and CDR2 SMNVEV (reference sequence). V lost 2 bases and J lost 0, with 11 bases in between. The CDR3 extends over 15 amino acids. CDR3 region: CASSLRGPSSYEQYF. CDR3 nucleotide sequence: TGTGCCAGCAGTTTAAGGGGACCAAGCTCCTACGAGCAGTACTTC.

The CDR3 sequence is CASSLGAGGPSEQFF. DNA for the CDR3: TGTGCCAGCAGCTTAGGGGCAGGGGGCCCTTCGGAGCAGTTCTTC. J is TRBJ2-1 and V is TRBV11-2; 8 bases map to TRBD1. The V gene end was trimmed by 1 base and the J gene end by 10 bases; junction bases not matched to a gene: 9. This CDR3 has 15 residues. Germline-derived CDR1 and CDR2 are SGHAT and FQNNGV.

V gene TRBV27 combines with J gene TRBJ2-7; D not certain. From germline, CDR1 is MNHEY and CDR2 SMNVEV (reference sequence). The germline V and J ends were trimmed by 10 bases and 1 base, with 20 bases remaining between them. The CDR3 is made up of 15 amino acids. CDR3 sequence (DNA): TGTGCCACCCAGTTAAAATTTTCCACTTCCTACGAGCAGTACTTC. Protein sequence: CATQLKFSTSYEQYF.

CDR3 coding DNA: TGTGCCAGCAGCTTGTACAGGGCTACGAGCTCCTACAATGAGCAGTTCTTC. Protein sequence: CASSLYRATSSYNEQFF. V is TRBV7-6 and J is TRBJ2-1; a weak D match, TRBD1 (6 bases). Trimming shortened V by 3 bases and J by 0 bases, and 15 bases separated the two germline ends. The length of the CDR3 is 17 residues. CDR1 is SGHVS, CDR2 FNYEAQ, per germline. The variable domain in full, with the rest retrieved from reference TRBV7-6 and TRBJ2-1, is GAGVSQSPRYKVTKRGQDVALRCDPISGHVSLYWYRQALGQGPEFLTYFNYEAQQDKSGLPNDRFSAERPEGSISTLTIQRTEQRDSAMYRCASSLYRATSSYNEQFFGPGTRLTVL.

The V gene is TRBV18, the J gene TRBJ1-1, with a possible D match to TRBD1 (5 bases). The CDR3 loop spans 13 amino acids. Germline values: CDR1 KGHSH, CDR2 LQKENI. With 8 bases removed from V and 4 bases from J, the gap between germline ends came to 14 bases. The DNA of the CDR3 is TGTGCCAGCACTTACAGGAGGCGCACTGAAGCTTTCTTT. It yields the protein CASTYRRRTEAFF. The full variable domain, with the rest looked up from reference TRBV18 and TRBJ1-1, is NAGVMQNPRHLVRRRGQEARLRCSPMKGHSHVYWYRQLPEEGLKFMVYLQKENIIDESGMPKERFSAEFPKEGPSILRIQQVVRGDSAAYFCASTYRRRTEAFFGQGTRLTVV.

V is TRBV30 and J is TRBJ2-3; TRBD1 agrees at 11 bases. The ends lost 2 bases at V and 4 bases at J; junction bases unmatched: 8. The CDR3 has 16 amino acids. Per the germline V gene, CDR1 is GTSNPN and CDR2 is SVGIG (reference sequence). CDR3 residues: CAWSPGAGQGADTQYF. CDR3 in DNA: TGTGCCTGGAGTCCGGGCGCGGGACAGGGGGCAGATACGCAGTATTTT.

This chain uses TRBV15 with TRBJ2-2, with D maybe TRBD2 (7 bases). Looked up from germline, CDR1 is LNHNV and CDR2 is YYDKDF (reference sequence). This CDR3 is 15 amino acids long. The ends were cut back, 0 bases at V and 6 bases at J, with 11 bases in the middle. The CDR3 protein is CATSREREGAGELFF. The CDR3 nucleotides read TGTGCCACCAGCAGAGAGAGGGAGGGGGCCGGGGAGCTGTTTTTT.

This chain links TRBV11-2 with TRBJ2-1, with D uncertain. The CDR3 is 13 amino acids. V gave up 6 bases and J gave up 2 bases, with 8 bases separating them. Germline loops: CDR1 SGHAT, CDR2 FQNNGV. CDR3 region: CASRFRTYNEQFF. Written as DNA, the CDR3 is TGTGCCAGCAGGTTTAGGACCTACAATGAGCAGTTCTTC.

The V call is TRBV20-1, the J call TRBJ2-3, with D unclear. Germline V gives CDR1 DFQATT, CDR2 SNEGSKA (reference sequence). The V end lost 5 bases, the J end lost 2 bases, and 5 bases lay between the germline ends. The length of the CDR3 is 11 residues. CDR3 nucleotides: TGCAGTGCTGATATCACAGATACGCAGTATTTT. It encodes CSADITDTQYF.

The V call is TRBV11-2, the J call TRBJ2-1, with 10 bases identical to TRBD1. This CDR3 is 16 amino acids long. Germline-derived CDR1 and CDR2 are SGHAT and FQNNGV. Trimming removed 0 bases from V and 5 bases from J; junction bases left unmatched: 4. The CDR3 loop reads CASSLEGQGSHNEQFF. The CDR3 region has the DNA TGTGCCAGCAGCTTAGAGGGACAGGGGTCCCACAATGAGCAGTTCTTC.

Written as DNA, the CDR3 is TGTGCCAGCAGCTTAGGGCCCGACCGGTCCTACGAGCAGTACTTC. Its protein is CASSLGPDRSYEQYF. This chain links TRBV7-2 with TRBJ2-7; no clear D. Per the germline V gene, CDR1 is SGHTA and CDR2 is FQGNSA. V lost 1 base to trimming and J lost 1 base, with 11 bases between them. This CDR3 contains 15 residues.

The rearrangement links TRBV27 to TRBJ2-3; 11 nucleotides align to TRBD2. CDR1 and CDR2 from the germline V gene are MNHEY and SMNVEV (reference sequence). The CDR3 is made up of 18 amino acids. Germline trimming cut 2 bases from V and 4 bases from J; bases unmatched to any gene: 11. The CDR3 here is CASSLRFGLAGGADTQYF. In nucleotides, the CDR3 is TGTGCCAGCAGTTTAAGGTTTGGGCTAGCGGGAGGAGCAGATACGCAGTATTTT.

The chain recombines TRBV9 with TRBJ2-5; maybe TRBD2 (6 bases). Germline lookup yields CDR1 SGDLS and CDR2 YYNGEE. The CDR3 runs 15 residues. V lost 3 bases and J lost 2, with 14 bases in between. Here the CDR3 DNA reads TGTGCCAGCAGCGCGCGGGGTTTCGGGCAAGAGACCCAGTACTTC. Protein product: CASSARGFGQETQYF.

As DNA, the CDR3 is TGTGCCAGCAGCTTGTTTGAGGCATCTAGCACAGATACGCAGTATTTT. The encoded protein is CASSLFEASSTDTQYF. The chain has TRBV5-5 and TRBJ2-3; no clear D. V was shortened by 1 base and J by 0 bases, with 12 bases between the two germline ends. This CDR3 has 16 amino acids. The germline V gene has CDR1 SGHKS and CDR2 YYEKEE (reference sequence).

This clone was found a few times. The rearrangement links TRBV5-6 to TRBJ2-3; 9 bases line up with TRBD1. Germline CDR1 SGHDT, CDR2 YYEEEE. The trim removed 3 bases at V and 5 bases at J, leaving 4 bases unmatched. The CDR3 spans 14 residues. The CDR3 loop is CASSWGDREDTQYF. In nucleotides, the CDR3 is TGTGCCAGCAGCTGGGGGGACAGGGAAGATACGCAGTATTTT.

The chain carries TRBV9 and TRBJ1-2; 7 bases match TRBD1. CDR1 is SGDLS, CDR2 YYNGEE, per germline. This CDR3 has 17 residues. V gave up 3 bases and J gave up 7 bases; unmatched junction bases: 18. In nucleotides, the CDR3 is TGTGCCAGCAGCGAGGAGGGGGTGACAGGGAGAAAGGGTGGCTACACCTTC. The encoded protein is CASSEEGVTGRKGGYTF. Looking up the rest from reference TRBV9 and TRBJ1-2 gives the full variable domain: DSGVTQTPKHLITATGQRVTLRCSPRSGDLSVYWYQQSLDQGLQFLIQYYNGEERAKGNILERFSAQQFPDLHSELNLSSLELGDSALYFCASSEEGVTGRKGGYTFGSGTRLTVV.

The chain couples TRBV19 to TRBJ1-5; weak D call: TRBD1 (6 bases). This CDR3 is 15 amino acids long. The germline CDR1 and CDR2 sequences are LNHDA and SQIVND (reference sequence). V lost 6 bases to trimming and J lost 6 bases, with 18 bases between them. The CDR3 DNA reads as TGTGCCAGTAGCCTGGAGGACAGCTCGCCTCAGCCCCAGCATTTT. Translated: CASSLEDSSPQPQHF. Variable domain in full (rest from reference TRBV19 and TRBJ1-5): DGGITQSPKYLFRKEGQNVTLSCEQNLNHDAMYWYRQDPGQGLRLIYYSQIVNDFQKGDIAEGYSVSREKKESFPLTVTSAQKNPTAFYLCASSLEDSSPQPQHFGDGTRLSIL.

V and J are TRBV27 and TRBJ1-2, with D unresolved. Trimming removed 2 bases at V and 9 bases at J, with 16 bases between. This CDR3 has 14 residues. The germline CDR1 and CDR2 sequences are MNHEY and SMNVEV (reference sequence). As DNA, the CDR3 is TGTGCCAGCAGTTTAGCCCCCTGGGGAGTTAGCTACACCTTC. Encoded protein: CASSLAPWGVSYTF.

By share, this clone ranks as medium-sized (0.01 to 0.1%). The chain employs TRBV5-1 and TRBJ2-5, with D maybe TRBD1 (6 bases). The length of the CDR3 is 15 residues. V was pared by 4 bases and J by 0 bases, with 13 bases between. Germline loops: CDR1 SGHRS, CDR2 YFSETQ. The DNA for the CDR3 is TGCGCCAGCAGCCTCGGTGAGGGGGACCAAGAGACCCAGTACTTC. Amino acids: CASSLGEGDQETQYF.